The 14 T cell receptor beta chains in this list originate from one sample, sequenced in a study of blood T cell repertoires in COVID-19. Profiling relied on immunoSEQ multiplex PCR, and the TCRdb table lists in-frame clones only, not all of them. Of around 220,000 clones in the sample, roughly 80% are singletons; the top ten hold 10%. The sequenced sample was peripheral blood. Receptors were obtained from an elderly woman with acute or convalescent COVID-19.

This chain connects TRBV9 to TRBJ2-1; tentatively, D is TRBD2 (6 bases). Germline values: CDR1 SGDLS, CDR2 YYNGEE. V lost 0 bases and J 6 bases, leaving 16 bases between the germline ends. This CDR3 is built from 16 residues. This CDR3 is CASSVGNGGRANEQFF. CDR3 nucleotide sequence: TGTGCCAGCAGCGTAGGGAACGGGGGTCGGGCCAATGAGCAGTTCTTC. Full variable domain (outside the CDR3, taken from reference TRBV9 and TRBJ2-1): DSGVTQTPKHLITATGQRVTLRCSPRSGDLSVYWYQQSLDQGLQFLIQYYNGEERAKGNILERFSAQQFPDLHSELNLSSLELGDSALYFCASSVGNGGRANEQFFGPGTRLTVL.

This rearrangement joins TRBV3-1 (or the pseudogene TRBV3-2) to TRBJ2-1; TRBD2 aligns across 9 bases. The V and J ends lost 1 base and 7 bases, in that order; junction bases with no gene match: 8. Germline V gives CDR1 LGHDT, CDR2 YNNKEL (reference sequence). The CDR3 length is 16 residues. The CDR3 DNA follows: TGTGCCAGCAGCCAAGCGGGACTAGCTGGAGGGAATGAGCAGTTCTTC. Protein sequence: CASSQAGLAGGNEQFF.

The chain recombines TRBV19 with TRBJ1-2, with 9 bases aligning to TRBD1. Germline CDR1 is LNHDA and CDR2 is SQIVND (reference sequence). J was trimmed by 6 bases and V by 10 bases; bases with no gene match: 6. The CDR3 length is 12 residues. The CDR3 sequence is CATWDRVDGYTF. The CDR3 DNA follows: TGTGCCACTTGGGACAGGGTGGATGGCTACACCTTC.

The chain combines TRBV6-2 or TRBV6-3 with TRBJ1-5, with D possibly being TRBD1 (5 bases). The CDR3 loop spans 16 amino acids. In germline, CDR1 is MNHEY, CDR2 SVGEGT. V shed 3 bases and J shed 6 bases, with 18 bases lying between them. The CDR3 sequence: CASSYPPRRAGQPQHF. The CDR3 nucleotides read TGTGCCAGCAGTTATCCCCCCCGCAGGGCAGGTCAGCCCCAGCATTTT.

CDR3 amino acids: CASSLVGRGRGETQYF. Here the CDR3 DNA reads TGCGCCAGCAGCTTGGTAGGCAGGGGGCGCGGGGAGACCCAGTACTTC. This chain links TRBV5-1 with TRBJ2-5; 8 bases are a match to TRBD1. CDR3 length: 16 amino acids. The germline gives CDR1 SGHRS, CDR2 YFSETQ. V lost 0 bases and J lost 5; bases outside the gene matches: 9.

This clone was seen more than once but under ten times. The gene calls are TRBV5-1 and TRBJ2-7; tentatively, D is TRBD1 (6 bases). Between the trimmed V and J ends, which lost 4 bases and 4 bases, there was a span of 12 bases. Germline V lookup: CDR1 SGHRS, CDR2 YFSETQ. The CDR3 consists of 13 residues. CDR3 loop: CASSHGQRYEQYF. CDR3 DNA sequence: TGCGCCAGCAGCCACGGACAGCGTTACGAGCAGTACTTC.

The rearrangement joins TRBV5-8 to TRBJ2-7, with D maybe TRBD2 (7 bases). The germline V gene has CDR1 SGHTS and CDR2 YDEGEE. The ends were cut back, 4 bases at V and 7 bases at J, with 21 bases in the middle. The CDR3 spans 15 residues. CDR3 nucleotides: TGTGCCAGCAGCCCGGCGCGGGGGCCCTTAGGGGAGCAGTACTTC. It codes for CASSPARGPLGEQYF.

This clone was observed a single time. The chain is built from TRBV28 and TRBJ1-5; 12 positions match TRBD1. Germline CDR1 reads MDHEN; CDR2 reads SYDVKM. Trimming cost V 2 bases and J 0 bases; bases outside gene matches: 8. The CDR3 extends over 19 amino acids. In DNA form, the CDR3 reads TGTGCCAGCAGTTTAGGAGGGACAGGGGGCGATTATAGCAATCAGCCCCAGCATTTT. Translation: CASSLGGTGGDYSNQPQHF.

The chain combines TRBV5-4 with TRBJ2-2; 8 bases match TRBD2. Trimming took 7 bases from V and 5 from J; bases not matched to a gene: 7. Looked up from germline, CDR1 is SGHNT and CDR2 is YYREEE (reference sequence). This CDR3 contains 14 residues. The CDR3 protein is CASGNGGVTGELFF. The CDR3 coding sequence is TGTGCCAGCGGGAACGGGGGGGTTACCGGGGAGCTGTTTTTT.

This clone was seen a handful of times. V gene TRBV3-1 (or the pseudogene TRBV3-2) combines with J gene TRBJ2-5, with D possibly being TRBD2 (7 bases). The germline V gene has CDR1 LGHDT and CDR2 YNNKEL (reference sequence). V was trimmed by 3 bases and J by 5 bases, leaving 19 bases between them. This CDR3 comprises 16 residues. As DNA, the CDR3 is TGTGCCAGCAGCCACCCCCTGGCGGGGGCTGGGGAGACCCAGTACTTC. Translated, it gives CASSHPLAGAGETQYF.

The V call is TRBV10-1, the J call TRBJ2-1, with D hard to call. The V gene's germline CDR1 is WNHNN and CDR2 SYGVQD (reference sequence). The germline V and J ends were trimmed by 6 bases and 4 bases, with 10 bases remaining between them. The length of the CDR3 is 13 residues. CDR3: CASSTDWYNEQFF. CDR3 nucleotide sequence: TGCGCCAGCAGCACCGACTGGTACAATGAGCAGTTCTTC.

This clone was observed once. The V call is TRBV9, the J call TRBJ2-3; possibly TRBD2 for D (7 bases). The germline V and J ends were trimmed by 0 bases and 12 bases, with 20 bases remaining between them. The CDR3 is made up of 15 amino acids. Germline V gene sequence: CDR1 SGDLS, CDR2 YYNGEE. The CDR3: CASSVEGGPGKSQYF. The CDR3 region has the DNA TGTGCCAGCAGCGTAGAGGGGGGGCCGGGAAAGAGCCAGTATTTT. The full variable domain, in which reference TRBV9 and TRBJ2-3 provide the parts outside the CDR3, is DSGVTQTPKHLITATGQRVTLRCSPRSGDLSVYWYQQSLDQGLQFLIQYYNGEERAKGNILERFSAQQFPDLHSELNLSSLELGDSALYFCASSVEGGPGKSQYFGPGTRLTVL.

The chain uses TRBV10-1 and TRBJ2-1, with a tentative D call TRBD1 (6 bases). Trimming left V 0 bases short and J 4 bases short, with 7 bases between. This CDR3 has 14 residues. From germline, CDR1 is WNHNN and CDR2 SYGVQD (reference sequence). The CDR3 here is CASSESTGYNEQFF. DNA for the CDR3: TGCGCCAGCAGTGAGTCCACAGGGTACAATGAGCAGTTCTTC.

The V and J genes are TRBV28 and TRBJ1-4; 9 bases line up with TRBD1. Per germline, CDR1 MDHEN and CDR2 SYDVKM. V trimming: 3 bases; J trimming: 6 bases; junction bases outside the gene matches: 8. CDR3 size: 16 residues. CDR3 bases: TGTGCCAGCAGTTTGCTCACGACAGGGGGGGATGAAAAACTGTTTTTT. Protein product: CASSLLTTGGDEKLFF.